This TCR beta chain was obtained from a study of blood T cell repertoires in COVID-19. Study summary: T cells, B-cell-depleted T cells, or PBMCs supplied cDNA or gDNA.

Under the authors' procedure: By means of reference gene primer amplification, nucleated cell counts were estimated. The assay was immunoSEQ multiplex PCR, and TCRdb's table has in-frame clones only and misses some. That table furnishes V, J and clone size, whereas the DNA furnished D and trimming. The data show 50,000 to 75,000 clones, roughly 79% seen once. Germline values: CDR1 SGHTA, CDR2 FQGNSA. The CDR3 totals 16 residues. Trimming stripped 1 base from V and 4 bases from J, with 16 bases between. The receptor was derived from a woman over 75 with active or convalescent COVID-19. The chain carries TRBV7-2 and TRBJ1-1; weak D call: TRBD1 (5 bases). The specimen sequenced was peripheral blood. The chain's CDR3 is CASSLVAGGGGTEAFF. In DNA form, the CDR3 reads TGTGCCAGCAGCTTAGTGGCCGGCGGGGGAGGCACTGAAGCTTTCTTT.